This paragraph covers one TCR beta chain sequence. The data stem from a study of response to subunit inactivated influenza vaccine. The germline V gene has CDR1 SGHVS and CDR2 FQNEAQ. There are 15 residues in the CDR3. The V end was cut by 4 bases, the J end by 0 bases, with 10 bases between. TCRdb called the RT-PCR reads again in MiXCR, with one record for every CDR3 protein. The sample holds about 540,000 distinct CDR3 sequences, around 21% seen once. The same data also contributed to another study, on T cells expressing NK-cell markers. Per that paper: Generation of TCR beta cDNA was performed by 5'RACE template switching incorporating UMIs. With respect to HCMV, most of the eight sequenced donors were seropositive, and one was seronegative.

The receptor was derived from a man aged 50-59 years who received an inactivated influenza vaccine. The V gene is TRBV7-8, the J gene TRBJ1-5, with D perhaps TRBD1 (5 bases). The material was CD4+ T cells sorted from PBMCs, obtained about 13 days after vaccination. The CDR3 DNA reads as TGTGCCAGCAGCTCCACCAGGGTTAGCAATCAGCCCCAGCATTTT. It encodes CASSSTRVSNQPQHF.